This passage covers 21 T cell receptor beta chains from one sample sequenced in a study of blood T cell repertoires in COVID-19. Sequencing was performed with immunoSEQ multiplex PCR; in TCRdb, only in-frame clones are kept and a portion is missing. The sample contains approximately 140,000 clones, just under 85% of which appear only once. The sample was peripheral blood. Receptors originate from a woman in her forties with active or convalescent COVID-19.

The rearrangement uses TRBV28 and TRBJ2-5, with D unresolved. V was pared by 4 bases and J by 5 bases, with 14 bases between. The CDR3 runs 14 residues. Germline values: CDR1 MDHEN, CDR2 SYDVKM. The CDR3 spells CASSSLSSAETQYF. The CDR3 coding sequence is TGTGCCAGCAGTTCCCTTAGCTCGGCGGAGACCCAGTACTTC.

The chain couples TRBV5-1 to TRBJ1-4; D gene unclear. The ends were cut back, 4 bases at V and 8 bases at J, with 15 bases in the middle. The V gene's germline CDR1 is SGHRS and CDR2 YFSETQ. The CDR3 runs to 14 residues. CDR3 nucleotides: TGCGCCAGCAGCGAGGACGGCCGGGAAGAAAAACTGTTTTTT. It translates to CASSEDGREEKLFF.

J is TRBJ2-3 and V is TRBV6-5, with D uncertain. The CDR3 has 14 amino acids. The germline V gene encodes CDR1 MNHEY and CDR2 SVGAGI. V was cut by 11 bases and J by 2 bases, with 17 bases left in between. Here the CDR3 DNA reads TGTGCCGCAAGCCAGGTTGCCTCCACAGATACGCAGTATTTT. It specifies CAASQVASTDTQYF.

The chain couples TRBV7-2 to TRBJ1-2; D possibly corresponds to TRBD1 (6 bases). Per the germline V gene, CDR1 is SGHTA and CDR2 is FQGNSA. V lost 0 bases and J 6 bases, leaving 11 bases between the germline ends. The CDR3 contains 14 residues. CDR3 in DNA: TGTGCCAGCAGCTTAGCGGGGGGGCTGGATGGCTACACCTTC. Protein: CASSLAGGLDGYTF. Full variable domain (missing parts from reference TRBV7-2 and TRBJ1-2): GAGVSQSPSNKVTEKGKDVELRCDPISGHTALYWYRQSLGQGLEFLIYFQGNSAPDKSGLPSDRFSAERTGGSVSTLTIQRTQQEDSAVYLCASSLAGGLDGYTFGSGTRLTVV.

The CDR3 DNA reads as TGTGCCAGCAGCCGGGACAGGGGCCCCCGGGGAGATACGCAGTATTTT. It yields the protein CASSRDRGPRGDTQYF. The chain links TRBV7-9 to TRBJ2-3; 10 nucleotides align to TRBD1. V lost 5 bases to trimming and J lost 5 bases; unmatched junction nucleotides: 10. Germline CDR1 and CDR2: SEHNR and FQNEAQ (reference sequence). This CDR3 comprises 16 residues.

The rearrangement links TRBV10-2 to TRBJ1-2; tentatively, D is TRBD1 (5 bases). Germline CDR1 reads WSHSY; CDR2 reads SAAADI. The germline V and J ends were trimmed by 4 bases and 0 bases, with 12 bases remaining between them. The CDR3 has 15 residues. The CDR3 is CASSVRGGSNYGYTF. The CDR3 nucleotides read TGCGCCAGCAGTGTTCGGGGGGGTTCTAACTATGGCTACACCTTC.

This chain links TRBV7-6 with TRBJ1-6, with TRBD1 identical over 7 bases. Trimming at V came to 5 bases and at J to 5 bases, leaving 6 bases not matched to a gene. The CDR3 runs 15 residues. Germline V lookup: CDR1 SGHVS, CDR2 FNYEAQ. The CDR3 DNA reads TGTGCCAGCAGCCCGACAGGGATTAATAATTCACCCCTCCACTTT. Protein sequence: CASSPTGINNSPLHF.

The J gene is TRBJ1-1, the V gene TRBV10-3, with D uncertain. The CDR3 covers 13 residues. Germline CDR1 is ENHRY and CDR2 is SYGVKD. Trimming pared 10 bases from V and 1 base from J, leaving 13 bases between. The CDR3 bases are TGTGCCACAACTGCATCGGGGAACACTGAAGCTTTCTTT. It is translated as CATTASGNTEAFF.

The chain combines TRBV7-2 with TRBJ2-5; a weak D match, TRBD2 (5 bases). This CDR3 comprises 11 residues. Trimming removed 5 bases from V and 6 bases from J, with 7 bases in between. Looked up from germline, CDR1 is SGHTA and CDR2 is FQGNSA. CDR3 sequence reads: CASSNGKTQYF. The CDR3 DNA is TGTGCCAGCAGCAACGGGAAGACCCAGTACTTC.

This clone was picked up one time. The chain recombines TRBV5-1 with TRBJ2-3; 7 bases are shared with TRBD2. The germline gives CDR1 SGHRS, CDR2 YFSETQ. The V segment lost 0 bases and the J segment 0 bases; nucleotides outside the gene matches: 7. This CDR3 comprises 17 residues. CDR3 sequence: CASSLGLASGSTDTQYF. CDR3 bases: TGCGCCAGCAGCTTGGGTTTGGCTAGCGGTAGCACAGATACGCAGTATTTT.

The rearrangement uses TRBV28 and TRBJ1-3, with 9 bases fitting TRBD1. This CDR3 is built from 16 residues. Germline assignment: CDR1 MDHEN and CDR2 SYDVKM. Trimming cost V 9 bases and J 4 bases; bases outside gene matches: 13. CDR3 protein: CASASFPGTGGNTIYF. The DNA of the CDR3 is TGTGCCAGTGCCTCGTTCCCCGGGACAGGGGGAAACACCATATATTTT.

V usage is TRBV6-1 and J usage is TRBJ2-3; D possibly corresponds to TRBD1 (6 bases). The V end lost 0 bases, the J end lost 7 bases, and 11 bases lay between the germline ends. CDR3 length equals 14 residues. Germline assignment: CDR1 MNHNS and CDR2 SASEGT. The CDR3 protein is CASSEAPRGYTQYF. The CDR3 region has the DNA TGTGCCAGCAGTGAAGCCCCCAGGGGATATACGCAGTATTTT.

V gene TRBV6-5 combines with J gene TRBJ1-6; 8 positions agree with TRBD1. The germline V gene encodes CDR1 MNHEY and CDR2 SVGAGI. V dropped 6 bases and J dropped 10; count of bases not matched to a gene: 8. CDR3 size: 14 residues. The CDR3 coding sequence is TGTGCCAGCAGAACCGACAGGGGAGGATCACCCCTCCACTTT. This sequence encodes CASRTDRGGSPLHF.

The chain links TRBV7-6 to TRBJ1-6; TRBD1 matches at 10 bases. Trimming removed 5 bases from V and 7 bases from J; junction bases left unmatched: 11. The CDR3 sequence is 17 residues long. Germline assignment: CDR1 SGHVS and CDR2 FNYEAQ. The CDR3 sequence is CASSPRGTGVGNSPLHF. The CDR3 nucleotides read TGTGCCAGCAGCCCAAGAGGGACAGGGGTGGGAAATTCACCCCTCCACTTT.

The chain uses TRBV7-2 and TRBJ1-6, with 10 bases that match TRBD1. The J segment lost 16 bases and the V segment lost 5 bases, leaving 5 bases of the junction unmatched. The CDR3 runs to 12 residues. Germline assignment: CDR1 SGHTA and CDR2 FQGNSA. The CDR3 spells CASSRAGQGLHF. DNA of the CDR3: TGTGCCAGCAGCCGGGCGGGACAGGGGCTCCACTTT.

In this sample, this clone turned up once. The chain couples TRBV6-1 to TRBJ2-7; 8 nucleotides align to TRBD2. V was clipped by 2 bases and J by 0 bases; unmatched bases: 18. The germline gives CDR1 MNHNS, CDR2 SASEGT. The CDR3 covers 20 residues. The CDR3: CASSEFPEIAGMRSSYEQYF. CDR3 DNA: TGTGCCAGCAGTGAATTCCCCGAGATAGCGGGGATGAGGAGCTCCTACGAGCAGTACTTC.

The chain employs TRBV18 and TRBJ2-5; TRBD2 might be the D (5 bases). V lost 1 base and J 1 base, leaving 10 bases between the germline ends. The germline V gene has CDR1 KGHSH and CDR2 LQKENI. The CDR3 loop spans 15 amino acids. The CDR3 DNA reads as TGTGCCAGCTCACCACTCGGGGTCACCCAAGAGACCCAGTACTTC. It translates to CASSPLGVTQETQYF.

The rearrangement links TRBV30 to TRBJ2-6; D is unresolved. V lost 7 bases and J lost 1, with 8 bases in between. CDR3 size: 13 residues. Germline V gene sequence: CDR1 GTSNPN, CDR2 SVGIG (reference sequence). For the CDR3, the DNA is TGTGCCTCCGACTGGTCTGGGGCCAACGTCCTGACTTTC. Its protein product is CASDWSGANVLTF. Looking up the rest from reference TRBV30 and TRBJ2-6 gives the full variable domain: SQTIHQWPATLVQPVGSPLSLECTVEGTSNPNLYWYRQAAGRGLQLLFYSVGIGQISSEVPQNLSASRPQDRQFILSSKKLLLSDSGFYLCASDWSGANVLTFGAGSRLTVL.

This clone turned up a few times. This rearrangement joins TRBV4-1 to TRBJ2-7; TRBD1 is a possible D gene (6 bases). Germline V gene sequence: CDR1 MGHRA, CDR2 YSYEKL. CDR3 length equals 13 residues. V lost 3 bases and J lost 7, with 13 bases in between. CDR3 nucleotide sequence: TGCGCCAGCAGCCAGACAGGTTCTGGGGAGCAGTACTTC. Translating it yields CASSQTGSGEQYF.

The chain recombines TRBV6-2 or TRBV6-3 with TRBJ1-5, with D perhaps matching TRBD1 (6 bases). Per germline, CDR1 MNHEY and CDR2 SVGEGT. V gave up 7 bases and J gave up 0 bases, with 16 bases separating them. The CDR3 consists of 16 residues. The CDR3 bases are TGTGCCAGCACCCCGGCGGGGGGCCTTAGCAATCAGCCCCAGCATTTT. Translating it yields CASTPAGGLSNQPQHF.

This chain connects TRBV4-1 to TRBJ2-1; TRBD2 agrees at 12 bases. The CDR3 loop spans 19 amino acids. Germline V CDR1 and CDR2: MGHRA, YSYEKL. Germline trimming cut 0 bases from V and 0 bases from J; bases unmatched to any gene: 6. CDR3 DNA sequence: TGCGCCAGCAGCCAAGAGGGACTAGCGGGCCTTCGCTCCTACAATGAGCAGTTCTTC. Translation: CASSQEGLAGLRSYNEQFF.